The 6 T cell receptor beta chains listed next were all sequenced from one sample in a study of blood T cell repertoires in COVID-19. TCRdb keeps only in-frame clones here, not all; method: immunoSEQ multiplex PCR. The sample includes fewer than 65,000 clones, roughly 80% of them seen just once. Sequenced: peripheral blood. These receptors originate from a human donor in a cohort sampled during active COVID-19.

The chain employs TRBV9 and TRBJ1-1, with a possible D match to TRBD1 (6 bases). Per the germline V gene, CDR1 is SGDLS and CDR2 is YYNGEE. The CDR3 totals 13 residues. V was trimmed by 0 bases and J by 11 bases, leaving 14 bases between them. CDR3 coding DNA: TGTGCCAGCAGCGTAGGGACAGTTGAGGGCGCTTTCTTT. Protein: CASSVGTVEGAFF.

The rearrangement links TRBV5-4 to TRBJ2-5; 8 bases agree with TRBD1. Germline V gene lookup returns CDR1 SGHNT and CDR2 YYREEE (reference sequence). The CDR3 loop spans 16 amino acids. The junction had 5 bases not matched to a gene; V was cut back by 0 bases and J by 1 base. CDR3 loop: CASSLERQGPQETQYF. DNA of the CDR3: TGTGCCAGCAGCTTGGAGCGACAGGGGCCCCAAGAGACCCAGTACTTC.

This clone was observed a few times. The rearrangement joins TRBV19 to TRBJ2-4; 14 bases map to TRBD2. Germline CDR1 and CDR2: LNHDA and SQIVND (reference sequence). The ends lost 6 bases at V and 9 bases at J; junction bases unmatched: 7. This CDR3 has 15 residues. CDR3 bases: TGTGCCAGTAGCAGGACTAGCGGGGGGAGTATCATTCAGTACTTC. Translating gives CASSRTSGGSIIQYF.

This clone was observed once. This sequence joins TRBV2 and TRBJ1-4, with a tentative D call TRBD1 (5 bases). CDR3 length: 15 amino acids. V lost 6 bases to trimming and J lost 8 bases, with 19 bases between them. Looked up from germline, CDR1 is SNHLY and CDR2 is FYNNEI. The CDR3 DNA follows: TGTGCCAGCAGCGTCACCGGGGGGAAGGGAGAAAAACTGTTTTTT. Protein sequence: CASSVTGGKGEKLFF.

The chain has TRBV7-2 and TRBJ2-7, with 8 bases aligning to TRBD1. The length of the CDR3 is 15 residues. With V trimmed by 2 bases and J by 1 base, 4 bases remained unmatched. Germline V CDR1 and CDR2: SGHTA, FQGNSA. CDR3 in amino acids: CASSLQGADSYEQYF. CDR3 nucleotide sequence: TGTGCCAGCAGCTTACAGGGGGCCGATTCCTACGAGCAGTACTTC.

The rearrangement links TRBV28 to TRBJ1-4, with 8 bases fitting TRBD1. J lost 4 bases, V lost 8 bases, and 6 bases had no gene match. Germline CDR1 reads MDHEN; CDR2 reads SYDVKM. The CDR3 sequence is 14 residues long. The CDR3: CASAGGPRNEKLFF. The CDR3 coding sequence is TGTGCCAGCGCAGGGGGCCCCCGTAATGAAAAACTGTTTTTT.